One sample yielded the 7 T cell receptor beta chains listed below, sequenced in a study of T-cell memory formation after mild COVID-19. MiXCR, applied by TCRdb to the 5' RACE reads, yields one record per CDR3 protein. This table holds about 110,000 distinct CDR3 sequences, under 15% found once. The sequencing input was PBMCs or a T cell subset sorted from them (not recorded which). All receptors come from an adult woman who had mild COVID-19 (a few samples of this study predate the infection). Cell type and time point are not known.

This clonotype was counted many times. The CDR3 is CASNTRDRTTDTQYF. In DNA, the CDR3 is TGTGCCAGCAACACACGGGACAGGACTACAGATACGCAGTATTTT. V usage is TRBV7-9 and J usage is TRBJ2-3, with 8 bases aligning to TRBD1. The CDR3 sequence is 15 residues long. Germline CDR1 is SEHNR and CDR2 is FQNEAQ (reference sequence). V lost 7 bases and J lost 3; bases outside the gene matches: 9.

This clonotype was picked up many times. V is TRBV19 and J is TRBJ2-1; D remains unclear. Trimming took 3 bases from V and 5 from J, leaving 8 bases between them. The germline V gene has CDR1 LNHDA and CDR2 SQIVND (reference sequence). The CDR3 runs 13 residues. The CDR3 loop is CASSIIDDNEQFF. The CDR3 coding sequence is TGTGCCAGTAGTATCATCGACGACAATGAGCAGTTCTTC. The full variable domain, with the rest looked up from reference TRBV19 and TRBJ2-1, is DGGITQSPKYLFRKEGQNVTLSCEQNLNHDAMYWYRQDPGQGLRLIYYSQIVNDFQKGDIAEGYSVSREKKESFPLTVTSAQKNPTAFYLCASSIIDDNEQFFGPGTRLTVL.

This clonotype turned up a few times. The chain recombines TRBV7-9 with TRBJ2-3; D remains unclear. V lost 3 bases to trimming and J lost 5 bases, with 6 bases between them. Germline V lookup: CDR1 SEHNR, CDR2 FQNEAQ (reference sequence). The CDR3 contains 12 residues. In nucleotides, the CDR3 is TGTGCCAGCAGCTTCCGAGTAGATACGCAGTATTTT. This codes for CASSFRVDTQYF.

CDR3 sequence reads: CASSYRDDTVEQYF. CDR3 sequence (DNA): TGTGCCAGCAGCTACCGAGACGACACGGTTGAGCAGTACTTC. The rearrangement joins TRBV11-1 to TRBJ2-7; D remains ambiguous. Looked up from germline, CDR1 is SGHAT and CDR2 is FQDESV (reference sequence). V lost 4 bases and J 7 bases, leaving 17 bases between the germline ends. The CDR3 is made up of 14 amino acids.

This clonotype has just a few counts. V usage is TRBV7-3 and J usage is TRBJ2-7; D is unresolved. Germline loops: CDR1 SGHTA, CDR2 FQGTGA. V shed 5 bases and J shed 1 base, with 12 bases lying between them. This CDR3 region has 14 residues. The CDR3 protein is CASSPGLLSYEQYF. The CDR3 DNA sequence: TGTGCCAGCAGCCCCGGCCTGCTTTCCTACGAGCAGTACTTC. The whole variable domain, filled in from reference TRBV7-3 and TRBJ2-7, reads GAGVSQTPSNKVTEKGKYVELRCDPISGHTALYWYRQSLGQGPEFLIYFQGTGAADDSGLPNDRFFAVRPEGSVSTLKIQRTERGDSAVYLCASSPGLLSYEQYFGPGTRLTVT.

This clonotype came up a few times. The V call is TRBV6-6, the J call TRBJ2-2, with 9 bases aligning to TRBD2. With V trimmed by 6 bases and J by 1 base, 6 bases remained unmatched. The CDR3 sequence is 16 residues long. Germline V gene lookup returns CDR1 MNHNY and CDR2 SVGAGI (reference sequence). CDR3 nucleotide sequence: TGTGCCAGCAGGATGAGGACTAGCGAGAACACCGGGGAGCTGTTTTTT. This codes for CASRMRTSENTGELFF.

This clonotype was observed a few times. The chain couples TRBV5-1 to TRBJ2-1; no reliable D call. The CDR3 runs 15 residues. Per the germline V gene, CDR1 is SGHRS and CDR2 is YFSETQ. Trimming pared 4 bases from V and 6 bases from J, leaving 17 bases between. The CDR3 region is CASSTVEHPFNEQFF. The CDR3, as DNA: TGCGCCAGCAGCACCGTCGAGCACCCATTCAATGAGCAGTTCTTC.